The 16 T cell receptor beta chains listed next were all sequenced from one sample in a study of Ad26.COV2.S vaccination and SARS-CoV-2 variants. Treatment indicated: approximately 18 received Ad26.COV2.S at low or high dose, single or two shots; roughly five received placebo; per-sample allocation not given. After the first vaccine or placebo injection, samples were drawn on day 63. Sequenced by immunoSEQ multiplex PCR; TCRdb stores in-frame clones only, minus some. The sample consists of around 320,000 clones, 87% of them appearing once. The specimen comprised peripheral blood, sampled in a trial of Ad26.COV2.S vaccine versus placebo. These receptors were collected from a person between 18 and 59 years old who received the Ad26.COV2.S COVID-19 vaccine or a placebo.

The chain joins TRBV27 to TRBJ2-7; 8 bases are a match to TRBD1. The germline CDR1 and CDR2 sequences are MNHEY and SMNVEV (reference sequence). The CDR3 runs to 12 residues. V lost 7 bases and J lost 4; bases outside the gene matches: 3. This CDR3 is CASNGQGYEQYF. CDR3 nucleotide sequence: TGTGCCAGCAACGGACAGGGTTACGAGCAGTACTTC.

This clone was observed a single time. CDR3 DNA sequence: TGTGCCAGCAGGCCCGCCCCGGACAGTGACACTGAAGCTTTCTTT. Translation: CASRPAPDSDTEAFF. V is TRBV11-1 and J is TRBJ1-1, with a tentative D call TRBD1 (6 bases). Germline V gene lookup returns CDR1 SGHAT and CDR2 FQDESV (reference sequence). CDR3 size: 15 residues. V lost 6 bases to trimming and J lost 3 bases, with 17 bases between them.

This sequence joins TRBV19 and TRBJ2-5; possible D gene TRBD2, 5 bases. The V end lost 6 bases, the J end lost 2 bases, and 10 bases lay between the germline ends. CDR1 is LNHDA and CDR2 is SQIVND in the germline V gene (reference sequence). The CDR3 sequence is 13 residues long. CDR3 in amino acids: CASRHWEQETQYF. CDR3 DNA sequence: TGTGCCAGTAGGCACTGGGAGCAAGAGACCCAGTACTTC.

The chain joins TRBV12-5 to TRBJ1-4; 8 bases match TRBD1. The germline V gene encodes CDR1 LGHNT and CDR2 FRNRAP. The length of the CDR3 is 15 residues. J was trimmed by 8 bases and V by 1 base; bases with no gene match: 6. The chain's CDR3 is CASGLGDRRQEKLFF. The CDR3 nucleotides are TGTGCTAGTGGTTTGGGGGACAGGCGACAAGAAAAACTGTTTTTT.

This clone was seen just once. The CDR3 loop is CASSKSPSSYNSPLHF. The CDR3 DNA sequence: TGTGCCAGCAGCAAGAGTCCGAGCTCCTATAATTCACCCCTCCACTTT. The chain couples TRBV5-6 to TRBJ1-6; no clear D gene. Trimming left V 4 bases short and J 0 bases short, with 11 bases between. Germline V gives CDR1 SGHDT, CDR2 YYEEEE. This CDR3 region has 16 residues.

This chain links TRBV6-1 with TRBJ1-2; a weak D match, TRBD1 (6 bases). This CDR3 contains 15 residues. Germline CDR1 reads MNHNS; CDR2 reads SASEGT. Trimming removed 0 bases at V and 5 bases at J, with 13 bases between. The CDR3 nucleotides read TGTGCCAGCAGTGAAGCTGCTGGGGGGGCGTATGGCTACACCTTC. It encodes CASSEAAGGAYGYTF.

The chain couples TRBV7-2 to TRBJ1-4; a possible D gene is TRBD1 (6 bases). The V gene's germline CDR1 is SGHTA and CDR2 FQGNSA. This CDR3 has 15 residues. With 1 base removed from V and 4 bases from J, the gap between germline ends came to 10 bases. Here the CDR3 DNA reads TGTGCCAGCAGCTTAGTGGGGGCCGTTAATGAAAAACTGTTTTTT. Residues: CASSLVGAVNEKLFF. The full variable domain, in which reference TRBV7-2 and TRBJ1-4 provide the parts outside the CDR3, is GAGVSQSPSNKVTEKGKDVELRCDPISGHTALYWYRQSLGQGLEFLIYFQGNSAPDKSGLPSDRFSAERTGGSVSTLTIQRTQQEDSAVYLCASSLVGAVNEKLFFGSGTQLSVL.

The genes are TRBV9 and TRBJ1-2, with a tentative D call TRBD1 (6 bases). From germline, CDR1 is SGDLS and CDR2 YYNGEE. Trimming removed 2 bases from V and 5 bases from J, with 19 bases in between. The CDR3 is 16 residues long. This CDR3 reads CASSVTPQTGEYGYTF. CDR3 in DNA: TGTGCCAGCAGCGTCACTCCCCAGACAGGTGAATATGGCTACACCTTC.

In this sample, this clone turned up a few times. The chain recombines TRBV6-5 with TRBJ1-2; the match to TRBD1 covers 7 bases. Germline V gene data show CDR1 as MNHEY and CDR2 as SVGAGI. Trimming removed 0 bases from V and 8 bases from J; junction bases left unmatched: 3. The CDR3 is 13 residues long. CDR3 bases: TGTGCCAGCAGTTACTCAAACAGGGGCGGCTACACCTTC. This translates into CASSYSNRGGYTF.

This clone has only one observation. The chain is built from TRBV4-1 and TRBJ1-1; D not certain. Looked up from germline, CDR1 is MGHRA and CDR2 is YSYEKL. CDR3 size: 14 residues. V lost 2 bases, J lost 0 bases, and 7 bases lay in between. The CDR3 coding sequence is TGCGCCAGCAGCCAAATGGCAGTGAACACTGAAGCTTTCTTT. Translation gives CASSQMAVNTEAFF.

The CDR3: CASSSDRAYSNQPQHF. In DNA, the CDR3 is TGTGCCAGCAGCTCCGACAGGGCTTATAGCAATCAGCCCCAGCATTTT. The J gene is TRBJ1-5, the V gene TRBV2; TRBD1 matches at 7 bases. Losses at the gene ends were 6 bases for V and 0 bases for J; bases not matched to a gene: 8. The CDR3 spans 16 residues. The germline V gene encodes CDR1 SNHLY and CDR2 FYNNEI.

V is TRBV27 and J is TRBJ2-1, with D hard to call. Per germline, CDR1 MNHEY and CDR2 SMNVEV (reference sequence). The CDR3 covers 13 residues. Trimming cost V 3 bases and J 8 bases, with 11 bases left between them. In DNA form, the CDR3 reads TGTGCCAGCAGTTTGCCCTATTCGGATGAGCAGTTCTTC. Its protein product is CASSLPYSDEQFF.

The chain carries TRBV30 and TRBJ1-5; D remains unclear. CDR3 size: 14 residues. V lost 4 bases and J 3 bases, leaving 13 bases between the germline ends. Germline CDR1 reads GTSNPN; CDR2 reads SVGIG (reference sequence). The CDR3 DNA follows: TGTGCCTGGACCCCCGGCCTTAACAATCAGCCCCAGCATTTT. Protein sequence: CAWTPGLNNQPQHF.

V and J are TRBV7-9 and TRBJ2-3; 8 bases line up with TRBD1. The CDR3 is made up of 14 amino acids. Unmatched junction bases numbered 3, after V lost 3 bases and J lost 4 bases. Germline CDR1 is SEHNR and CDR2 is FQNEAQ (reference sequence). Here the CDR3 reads CASSLTGAADTQYF. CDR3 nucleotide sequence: TGTGCCAGCAGCTTGACAGGGGCTGCAGATACGCAGTATTTT.

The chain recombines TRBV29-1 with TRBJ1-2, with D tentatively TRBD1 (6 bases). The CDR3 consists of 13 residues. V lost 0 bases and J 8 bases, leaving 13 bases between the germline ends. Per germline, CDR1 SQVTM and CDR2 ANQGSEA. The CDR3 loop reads CSVEEGGAGGYTF. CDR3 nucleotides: TGCAGCGTTGAAGAAGGGGGGGCCGGGGGCTACACCTTC.

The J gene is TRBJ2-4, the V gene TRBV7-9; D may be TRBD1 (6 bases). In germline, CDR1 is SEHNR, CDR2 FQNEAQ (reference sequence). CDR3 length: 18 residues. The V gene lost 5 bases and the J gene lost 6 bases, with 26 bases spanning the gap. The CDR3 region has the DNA TGTGCCAGCAGCCCGAGAATGGGACAAGGCCAATGGGGAAACATTCAGTACTTC. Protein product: CASSPRMGQGQWGNIQYF.